What follows describes a single TCR beta chain. The sample belongs to a study of blood T cell repertoires in COVID-19. The overall study: Material from acute and convalescent COVID-19 was sourced from the United States, Italy and Spain.

Method: immunoSEQ multiplex PCR; TCRdb's copy keeps in-frame clones and lacks some. The table lists under 200,000 clones, around four fifths of them singletons. The V gene's germline CDR1 is MNHEY and CDR2 SVGAGI. The CDR3 covers 16 residues. Trimming cost V 2 bases and J 0 bases, with 14 bases left between them. The receptor's source is a man between 65 and 85 years old with acute or convalescent COVID-19. J is TRBJ2-7 and V is TRBV6-5; possible D gene TRBD1, 5 bases. The sequencing sample was made of peripheral blood. CDR3 amino acids: CASSYALQGGSYEQYF. In nucleotides, the CDR3 is TGTGCCAGCAGTTACGCCCTTCAGGGTGGCTCCTACGAGCAGTACTTC.